These 9 T cell receptor beta chains were all obtained from the same sample, sequenced in a study of T cell responses to AZD1222 COVID-19 vaccine. Profiled with immunoSEQ multiplex PCR; TCRdb holds only in-frame clones, not every one. The sample carries 150,000 to 200,000 clones, roughly 93% recorded once. The starting material was peripheral blood, obtained on day 0 of AZD1222 vaccination. All receptors come from an adult in good health.

Concerning this clone itself: Distinct nucleotide sequences in the sample also encode this CDR3. V is TRBV7-9 and J is TRBJ2-7; 13 bases are shared with TRBD2. With V trimmed by 5 bases and J by 4 bases, 5 bases remained unmatched. The CDR3 covers 15 residues. Germline-derived CDR1 and CDR2 are SEHNR and FQNEAQ (reference sequence). The CDR3 protein is CASSLTSGRAYEQYF. CDR3 DNA sequence: TGTGCCAGCAGCCTTACTAGCGGGAGGGCTTACGAGCAGTACTTC.

This clone was seen a few times. The rearrangement joins TRBV12-5 to TRBJ2-1; TRBD2 is a possible D gene (5 bases). Trimming took 3 bases from V and 2 from J, leaving 14 bases between them. The CDR3 runs to 16 residues. The germline CDR1 and CDR2 sequences are LGHNT and FRNRAP. Here the CDR3 reads CASGFQTSSPYNEQFF. The CDR3 nucleotides read TGTGCTAGTGGTTTTCAAACTAGTTCCCCCTACAATGAGCAGTTCTTC.

The rearrangement links TRBV2 to TRBJ2-7, with D possibly called TRBD1 or TRBD2 (5 bases each). Per the germline V gene, CDR1 is SNHLY and CDR2 is FYNNEI. The CDR3 contains 13 residues. Trimming took off 8 bases at V and 4 bases at J, with 15 bases between the two ends. As DNA, the CDR3 is TGTGCCAGCGGGACCCGGGACCCTTACGAGCAGTACTTC. Protein product: CASGTRDPYEQYF.

This clone has a single count. V gene TRBV7-2 combines with J gene TRBJ1-5; no definite D call. This CDR3 has 14 amino acids. Germline V CDR1 and CDR2: SGHTA, FQGNSA. Trimming took 5 bases from V and 4 from J, leaving 12 bases between them. CDR3 residues: CASSPGSLNQPQHF. CDR3 sequence (DNA): TGTGCCAGCAGCCCCGGCAGTCTTAATCAGCCCCAGCATTTT.

The V call is TRBV20-1, the J call TRBJ2-1; D not certain. Germline CDR1 DFQATT, CDR2 SNEGSKA (reference sequence). The CDR3 spans 11 residues. Trimming stripped 7 bases from V and 3 bases from J, with 7 bases between. This CDR3 is CSGQNYNEQFF. CDR3 bases: TGCAGTGGTCAAAACTACAATGAGCAGTTCTTC.

The chain recombines TRBV6-5 with TRBJ1-2; 7 nucleotides line up with TRBD1. CDR3 length: 14 amino acids. J was trimmed by 4 bases and V by 2 bases; bases with no gene match: 4. Germline V gene data show CDR1 as MNHEY and CDR2 as SVGAGI. CDR3 amino acids: CASSYPTGIYGYTF. The CDR3, as DNA: TGTGCCAGCAGTTACCCGACAGGGATCTATGGCTACACCTTC.

The chain is built from TRBV5-6 and TRBJ2-6; no definite D call. Germline loops: CDR1 SGHDT, CDR2 YYEEEE. The CDR3 is 15 amino acids. V lost 2 bases to trimming and J lost 3 bases, with 9 bases between them. DNA of the CDR3: TGTGCCAGCAGCTTTCGGGTCTATGGGGCCAACGTCCTGACTTTC. Its translation: CASSFRVYGANVLTF.

The sample holds one count of this clone. The V and J genes are TRBV9 and TRBJ2-3; 11 bases are a match to TRBD1. The CDR3 covers 16 residues. Germline CDR1 reads SGDLS; CDR2 reads YYNGEE. V shed 3 bases and J 3 bases; nucleotides not matched to a gene: 6. The CDR3 sequence is CASSGWTGGLTDTQYF. The CDR3 nucleotides are TGTGCCAGCAGCGGGTGGACAGGGGGCTTGACAGATACGCAGTATTTT.

The chain uses TRBV5-4 and TRBJ2-1; D remains unclear. Between the trimmed V and J ends, which lost 1 base and 2 bases, there was a span of 13 bases. The CDR3 contains 16 residues. Germline loops: CDR1 SGHNT, CDR2 YYREEE (reference sequence). DNA of the CDR3: TGTGCCAGCAGCTTGACAGAGCTACCCCCCTACAATGAGCAGTTCTTC. Translating it yields CASSLTELPPYNEQFF.